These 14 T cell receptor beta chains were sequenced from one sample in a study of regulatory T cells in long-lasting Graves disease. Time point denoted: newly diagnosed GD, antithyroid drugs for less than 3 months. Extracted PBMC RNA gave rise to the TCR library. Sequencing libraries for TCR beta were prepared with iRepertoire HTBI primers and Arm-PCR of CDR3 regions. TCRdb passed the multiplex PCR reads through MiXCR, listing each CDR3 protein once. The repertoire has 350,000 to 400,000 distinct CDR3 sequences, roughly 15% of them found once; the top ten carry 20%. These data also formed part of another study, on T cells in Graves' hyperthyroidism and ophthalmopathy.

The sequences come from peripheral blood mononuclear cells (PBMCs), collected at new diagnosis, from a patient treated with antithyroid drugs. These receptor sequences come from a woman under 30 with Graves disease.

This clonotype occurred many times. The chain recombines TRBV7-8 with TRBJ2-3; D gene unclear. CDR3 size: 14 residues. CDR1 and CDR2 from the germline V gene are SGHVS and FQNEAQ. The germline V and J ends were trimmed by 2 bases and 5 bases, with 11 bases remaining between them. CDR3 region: CASSLRPLGDTQYF. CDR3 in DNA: TGTGCCAGCAGCTTACGGCCCCTAGGAGATACGCAGTATTTT.

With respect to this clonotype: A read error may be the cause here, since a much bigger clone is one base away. This CDR3 reads CSATGWEAYEQFF. CDR3 DNA: TGCAGCGCGACAGGGTGGGAGGCCTACGAGCAGTTCTTC. This chain links TRBV29-1 with TRBJ2-4; possible D gene TRBD1, 7 bases. The assigned J gene may be wrong: the sequence end matches TRBJ2-1 better. The CDR3 runs to 13 residues. Germline V gene data show CDR1 as SQVTM and CDR2 as ANQGSEA.

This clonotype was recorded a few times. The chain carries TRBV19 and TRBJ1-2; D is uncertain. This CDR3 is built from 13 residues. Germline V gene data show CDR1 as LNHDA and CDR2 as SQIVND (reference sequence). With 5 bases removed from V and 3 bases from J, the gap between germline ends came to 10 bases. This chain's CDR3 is CASSVGGDYGYTF. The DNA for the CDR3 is TGTGCCAGTAGTGTCGGCGGGGACTATGGCTACACCTTC. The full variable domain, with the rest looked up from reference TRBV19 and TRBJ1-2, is DGGITQSPKYLFRKEGQNVTLSCEQNLNHDAMYWYRQDPGQGLRLIYYSQIVNDFQKGDIAEGYSVSREKKESFPLTVTSAQKNPTAFYLCASSVGGDYGYTFGSGTRLTVV.

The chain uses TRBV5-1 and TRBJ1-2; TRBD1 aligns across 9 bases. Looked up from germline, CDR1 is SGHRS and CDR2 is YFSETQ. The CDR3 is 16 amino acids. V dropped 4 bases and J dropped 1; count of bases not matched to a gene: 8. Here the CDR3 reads CASSRRDRDFNYGYTF. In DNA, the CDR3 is TGCGCCAGCAGCCGCCGGGACAGGGACTTTAACTATGGCTACACCTTC.

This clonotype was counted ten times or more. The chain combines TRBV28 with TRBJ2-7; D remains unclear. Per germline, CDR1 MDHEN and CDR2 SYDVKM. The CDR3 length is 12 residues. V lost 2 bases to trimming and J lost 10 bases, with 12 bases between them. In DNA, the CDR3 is TGTGCCAGCAGTTTAAGGCGACCCGAACAGTACTTC. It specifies CASSLRRPEQYF.

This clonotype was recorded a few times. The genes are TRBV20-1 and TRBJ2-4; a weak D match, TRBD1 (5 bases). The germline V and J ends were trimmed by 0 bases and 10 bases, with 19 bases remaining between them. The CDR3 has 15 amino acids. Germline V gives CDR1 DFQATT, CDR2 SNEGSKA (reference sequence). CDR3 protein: CSARDLQGSSRIQYF. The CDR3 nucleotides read TGCAGTGCTAGAGATCTCCAGGGAAGTTCGCGTATTCAGTACTTC.

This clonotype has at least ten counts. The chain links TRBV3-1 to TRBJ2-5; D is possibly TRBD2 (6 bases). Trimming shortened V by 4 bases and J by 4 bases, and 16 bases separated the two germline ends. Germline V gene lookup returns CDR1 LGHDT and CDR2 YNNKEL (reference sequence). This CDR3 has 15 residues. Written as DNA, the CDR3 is TGTGCCAGCAGCCCGGACCTTACTAGCTTAGAGACCCAGTACTTC. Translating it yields CASSPDLTSLETQYF.

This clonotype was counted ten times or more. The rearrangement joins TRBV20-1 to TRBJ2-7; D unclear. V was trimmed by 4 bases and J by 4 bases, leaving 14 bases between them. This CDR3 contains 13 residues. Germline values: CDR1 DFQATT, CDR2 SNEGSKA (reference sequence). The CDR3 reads CSATDVSPYEQYF. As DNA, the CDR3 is TGCAGTGCTACCGACGTAAGTCCTTACGAGCAGTACTTC.

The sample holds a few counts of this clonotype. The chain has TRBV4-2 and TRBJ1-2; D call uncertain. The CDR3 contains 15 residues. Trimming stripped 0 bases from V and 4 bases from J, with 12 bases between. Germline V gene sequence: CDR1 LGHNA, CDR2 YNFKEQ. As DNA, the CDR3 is TGTGCCAGCAGCCAAGAGGCCTTGGGGAGCTATGGCTACACCTTC. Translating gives CASSQEALGSYGYTF.

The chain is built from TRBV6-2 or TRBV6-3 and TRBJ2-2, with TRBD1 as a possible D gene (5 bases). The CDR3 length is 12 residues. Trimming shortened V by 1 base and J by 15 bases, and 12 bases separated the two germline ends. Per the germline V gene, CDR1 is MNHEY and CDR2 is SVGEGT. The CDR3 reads CASSYFGALLFF. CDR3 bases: TGTGCCAGCAGTTACTTTGGGGCCCTGTTGTTTTTT.

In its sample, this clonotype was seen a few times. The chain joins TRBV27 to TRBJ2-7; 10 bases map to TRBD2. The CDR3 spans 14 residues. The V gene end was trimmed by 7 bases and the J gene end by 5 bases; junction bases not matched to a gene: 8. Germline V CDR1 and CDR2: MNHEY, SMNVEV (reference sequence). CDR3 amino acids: CASNPGLAVDEQYF. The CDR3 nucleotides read TGTGCCAGCAATCCCGGACTAGCGGTTGACGAGCAGTACTTC.

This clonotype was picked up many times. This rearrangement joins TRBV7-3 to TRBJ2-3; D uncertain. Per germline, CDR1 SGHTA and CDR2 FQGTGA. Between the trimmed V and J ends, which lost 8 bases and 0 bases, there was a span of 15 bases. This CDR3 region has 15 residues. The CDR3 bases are TGTGCCAGCGGGATAGGGCGGCCAAGCACAGATACGCAGTATTTT. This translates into CASGIGRPSTDTQYF.

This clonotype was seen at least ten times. The CDR3 loop reads CASSVELYNEQFF. For the CDR3, the DNA is TGTGCCAGCAGCGTGGAACTGTACAATGAGCAGTTCTTC. The rearrangement joins TRBV9 to TRBJ2-1; D gene unclear. Per the germline V gene, CDR1 is SGDLS and CDR2 is YYNGEE. Trimming cost V 2 bases and J 4 bases, with 7 bases left between them. The CDR3 loop spans 13 amino acids.

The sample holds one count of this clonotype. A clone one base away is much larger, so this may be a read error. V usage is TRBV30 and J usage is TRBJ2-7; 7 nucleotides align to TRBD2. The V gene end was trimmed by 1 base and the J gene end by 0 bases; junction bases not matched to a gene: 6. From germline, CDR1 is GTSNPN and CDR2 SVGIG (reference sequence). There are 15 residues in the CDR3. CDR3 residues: CAWSALGLSSYEQYF. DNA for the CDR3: TGTGCCTGGAGTGCGTTGGGACTAAGCTCCTACGAGCAGTACTTC.